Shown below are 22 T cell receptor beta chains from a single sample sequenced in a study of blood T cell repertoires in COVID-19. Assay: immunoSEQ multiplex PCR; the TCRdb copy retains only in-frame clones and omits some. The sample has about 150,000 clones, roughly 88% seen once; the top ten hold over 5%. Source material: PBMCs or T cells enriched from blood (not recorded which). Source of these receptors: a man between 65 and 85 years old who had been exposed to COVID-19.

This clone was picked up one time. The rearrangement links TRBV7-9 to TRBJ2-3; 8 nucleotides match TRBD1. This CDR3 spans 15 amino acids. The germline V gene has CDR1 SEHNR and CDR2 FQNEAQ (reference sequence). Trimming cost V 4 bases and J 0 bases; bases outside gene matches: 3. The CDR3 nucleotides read TGTGCCAGCAGCTCGCGGACAGGGAGCACAGATACGCAGTATTTT. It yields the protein CASSSRTGSTDTQYF.

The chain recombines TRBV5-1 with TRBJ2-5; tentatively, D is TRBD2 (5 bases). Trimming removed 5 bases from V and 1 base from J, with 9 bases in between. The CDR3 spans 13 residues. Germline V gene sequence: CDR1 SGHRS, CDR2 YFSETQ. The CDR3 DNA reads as TGCGCCAGCAGTCCGGGATTCCAAGAGACCCAGTACTTC. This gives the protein CASSPGFQETQYF.

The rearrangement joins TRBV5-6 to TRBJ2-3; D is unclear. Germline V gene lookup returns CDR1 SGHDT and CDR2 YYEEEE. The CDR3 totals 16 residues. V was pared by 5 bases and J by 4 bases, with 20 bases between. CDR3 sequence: CASRAARRLPSDTQYF. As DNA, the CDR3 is TGTGCCAGCAGAGCCGCGCGCAGGTTGCCATCAGATACGCAGTATTTT.

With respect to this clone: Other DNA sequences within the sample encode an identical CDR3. The CDR3 loop is CASRTGRNYGYTF. In nucleotides, the CDR3 is TGTGCCAGCAGGACAGGGAGGAACTATGGCTACACCTTC. This sequence joins TRBV6-5 and TRBJ1-2, with 7 bases lining up with TRBD1. This CDR3 is 13 amino acids long. The germline V gene encodes CDR1 MNHEY and CDR2 SVGAGI. V lost 6 bases and J lost 2; bases outside the gene matches: 3.

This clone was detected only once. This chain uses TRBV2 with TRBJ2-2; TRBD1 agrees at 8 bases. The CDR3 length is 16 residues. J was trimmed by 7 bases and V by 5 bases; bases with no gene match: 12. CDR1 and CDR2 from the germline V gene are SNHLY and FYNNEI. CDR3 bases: TGTGCCAGCAGTTTTCTACGGACAGGGAGGAACGGGGAGCTGTTTTTT. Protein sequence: CASSFLRTGRNGELFF.

The CDR3 bases are TGTGCCAGCAGCTTAGACAGATATGAAGCTTTCTTT. Protein: CASSLDRYEAFF. The rearrangement joins TRBV7-9 to TRBJ1-1, with no clear D. CDR1 SEHNR and CDR2 FQNEAQ come from the germline V gene (reference sequence). The ends were cut back, 1 base at V and 7 bases at J, with 7 bases in the middle. The CDR3 runs 12 residues.

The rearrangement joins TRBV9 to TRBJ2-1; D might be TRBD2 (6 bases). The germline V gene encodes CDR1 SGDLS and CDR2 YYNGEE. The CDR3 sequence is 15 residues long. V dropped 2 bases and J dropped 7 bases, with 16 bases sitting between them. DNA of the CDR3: TGTGCCAGCAGCGTCAGGGTAGCGGAAAAGAATGAGCAGTTCTTC. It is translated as CASSVRVAEKNEQFF.

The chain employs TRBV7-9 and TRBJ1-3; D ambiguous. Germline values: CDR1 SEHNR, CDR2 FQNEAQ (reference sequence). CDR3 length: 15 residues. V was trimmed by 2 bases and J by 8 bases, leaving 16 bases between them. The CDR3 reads CASSLNEAVVDTIYF. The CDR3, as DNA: TGTGCCAGCAGCTTAAATGAGGCGGTGGTGGACACCATATATTTT.

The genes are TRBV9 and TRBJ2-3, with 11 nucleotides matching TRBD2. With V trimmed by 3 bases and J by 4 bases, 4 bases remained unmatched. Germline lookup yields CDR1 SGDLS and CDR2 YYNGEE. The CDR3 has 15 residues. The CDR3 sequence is CASSAWTSGSDTQYF. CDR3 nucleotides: TGTGCCAGCAGCGCTTGGACTAGCGGGTCAGATACGCAGTATTTT.

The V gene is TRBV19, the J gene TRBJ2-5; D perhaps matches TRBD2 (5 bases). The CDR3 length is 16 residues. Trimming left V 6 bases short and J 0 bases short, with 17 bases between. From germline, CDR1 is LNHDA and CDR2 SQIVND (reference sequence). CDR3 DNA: TGTGCCAGTAGCCCCTCCTCGAGGGCGTACCAAGAGACCCAGTACTTC. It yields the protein CASSPSSRAYQETQYF.

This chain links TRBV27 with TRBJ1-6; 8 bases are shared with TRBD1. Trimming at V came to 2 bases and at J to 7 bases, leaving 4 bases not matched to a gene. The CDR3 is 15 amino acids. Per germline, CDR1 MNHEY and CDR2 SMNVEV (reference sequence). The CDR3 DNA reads TGTGCCAGCAGTTTACTACAGGGGGTGAATTCACCCCTCCACTTT. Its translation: CASSLLQGVNSPLHF.

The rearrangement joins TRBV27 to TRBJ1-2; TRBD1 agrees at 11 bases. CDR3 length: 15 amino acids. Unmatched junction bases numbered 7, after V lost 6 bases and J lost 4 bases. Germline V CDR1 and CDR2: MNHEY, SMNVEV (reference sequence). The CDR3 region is CASSPSGQGAYGYTF. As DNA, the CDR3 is TGTGCCAGCAGCCCTTCCGGACAGGGGGCCTATGGCTACACCTTC.

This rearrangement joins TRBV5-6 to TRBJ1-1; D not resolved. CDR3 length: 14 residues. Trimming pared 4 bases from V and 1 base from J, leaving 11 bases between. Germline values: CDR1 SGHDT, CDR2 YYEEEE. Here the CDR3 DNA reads TGTGCCAGCAGCCCCCCGACGGGGAACACTGAAGCTTTCTTT. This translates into CASSPPTGNTEAFF.

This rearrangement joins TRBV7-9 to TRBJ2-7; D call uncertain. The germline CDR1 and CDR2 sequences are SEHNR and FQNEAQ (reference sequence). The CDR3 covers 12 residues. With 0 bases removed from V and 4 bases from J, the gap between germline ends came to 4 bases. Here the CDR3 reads CASSLAQYEQYF. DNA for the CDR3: TGTGCCAGCAGCTTAGCTCAGTACGAGCAGTACTTC.

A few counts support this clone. The CDR3 nucleotides are TGTGCCAGCAGTAGTTACAGGGTTGGAAACACCATATATTTT. This codes for CASSSYRVGNTIYF. This chain connects TRBV13 to TRBJ1-3; possible D gene TRBD1, 6 bases. The CDR3 totals 14 residues. CDR1 and CDR2 (germline): PRHDT, FYEKMQ (reference sequence). The V end was cut by 6 bases, the J end by 3 bases, with 12 bases between.

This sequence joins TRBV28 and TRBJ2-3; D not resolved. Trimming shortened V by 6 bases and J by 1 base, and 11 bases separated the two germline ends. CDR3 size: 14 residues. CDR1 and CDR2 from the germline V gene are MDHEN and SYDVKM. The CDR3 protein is CASSPDWGTDTQYF. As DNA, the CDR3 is TGTGCCAGCAGCCCTGACTGGGGCACAGATACGCAGTATTTT.

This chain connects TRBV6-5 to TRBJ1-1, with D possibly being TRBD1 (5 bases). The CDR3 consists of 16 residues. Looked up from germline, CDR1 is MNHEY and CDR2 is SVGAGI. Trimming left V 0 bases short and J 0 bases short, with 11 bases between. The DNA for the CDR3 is TGTGCCAGCAGTTACTCGAGTAGGACACTGAACACTGAAGCTTTCTTT. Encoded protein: CASSYSSRTLNTEAFF.

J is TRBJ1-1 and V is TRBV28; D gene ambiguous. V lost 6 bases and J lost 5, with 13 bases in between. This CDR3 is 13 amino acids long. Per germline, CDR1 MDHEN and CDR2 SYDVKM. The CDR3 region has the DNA TGTGCCAGCAGCCCGAGAGGGCGAACTGAAGCTTTCTTT. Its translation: CASSPRGRTEAFF.

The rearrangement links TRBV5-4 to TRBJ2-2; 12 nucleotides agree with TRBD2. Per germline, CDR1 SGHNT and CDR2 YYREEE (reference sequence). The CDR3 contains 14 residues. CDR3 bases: TGTGGGACTAGCGGGGATCCGAACACCGGGGAGCTGTTTTTT. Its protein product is CGTSGDPNTGELFF.

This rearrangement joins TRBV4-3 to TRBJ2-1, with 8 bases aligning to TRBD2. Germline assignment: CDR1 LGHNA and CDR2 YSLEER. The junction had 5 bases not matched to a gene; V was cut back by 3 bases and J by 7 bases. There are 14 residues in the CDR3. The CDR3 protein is CASSQGTSLNEQFF. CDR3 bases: TGCGCCAGCAGCCAGGGGACTAGTCTAAATGAGCAGTTCTTC.

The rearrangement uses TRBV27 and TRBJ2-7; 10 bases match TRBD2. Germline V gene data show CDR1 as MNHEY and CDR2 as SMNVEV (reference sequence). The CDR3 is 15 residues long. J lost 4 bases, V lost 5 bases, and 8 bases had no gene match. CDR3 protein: CASSPEGLAIYEQYF. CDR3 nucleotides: TGTGCCAGCAGTCCCGAGGGACTAGCGATTTACGAGCAGTACTTC.

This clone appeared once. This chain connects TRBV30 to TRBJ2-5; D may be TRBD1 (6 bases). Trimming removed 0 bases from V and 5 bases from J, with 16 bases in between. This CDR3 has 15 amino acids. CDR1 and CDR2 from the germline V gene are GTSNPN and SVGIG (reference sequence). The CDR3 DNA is TGTGCCTGGAGTGTACCCATCAGGGGTTCGGAGACCCAGTACTTC. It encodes CAWSVPIRGSETQYF.